The 4 T cell receptor beta chains reported below all come from one sample, sequenced in a study of cytotoxic CD8 clonotypes in ibrutinib-treated CLL. Measured with immunoSEQ multiplex PCR; TCRdb has only the in-frame clones, and not every one. The sample lists about 74,000 clones; approximately 80% were seen once. The source material was PBMCs, sampled at disease progression, from a patient treated with ibrutinib. These receptors all come from a human donor with chronic lymphocytic leukemia.

Remarks on this clone: Other DNA sequences within the sample encode an identical CDR3. The rearrangement uses TRBV5-6 and TRBJ1-3; tentative D call: TRBD1 (5 bases). CDR1 and CDR2 from the germline V gene are SGHDT and YYEEEE. This CDR3 region has 14 residues. V lost 1 base and J lost 2, with 7 bases in between. The CDR3 DNA sequence: TGTGCCAGCAGCTTGTCGGGGGCTGGAAACACCATATATTTT. The encoded protein is CASSLSGAGNTIYF. Together with reference TRBV5-6 and TRBJ1-3, the CDR3 gives the full variable domain: DAGVTQSPTHLIKTRGQQVTLRCSPKSGHDTVSWYQQALGQGPQFIFQYYEEEERQRGNFPDRFSGHQFPNYSSELNVNALLLGDSALYLCASSLSGAGNTIYFGEGSWLTVV.

The CDR3 protein is CASSFRDRVVFGYTF. The CDR3, as DNA: TGTGCCAGCAGTTTCCGGGACAGGGTAGTTTTTGGCTACACCTTC. The rearrangement joins TRBV5-4 to TRBJ1-2; 9 nucleotides align to TRBD1. V shed 5 bases and J 7 bases; nucleotides not matched to a gene: 12. This CDR3 has 15 amino acids. Looked up from germline, CDR1 is SGHNT and CDR2 is YYREEE (reference sequence). The full variable domain, its missing parts supplied by reference TRBV5-4 and TRBJ1-2, is ETGVTQSPTHLIKTRGQQVTLRCSSQSGHNTVSWYQQALGQGPQFIFQYYREEENGRGNFPPRFSGLQFPNYSSELNVNALELDDSALYLCASSFRDRVVFGYTFGSGTRLTVV.

V gene TRBV11-3 combines with J gene TRBJ2-1, with D maybe TRBD1 (6 bases). Deletions cut 5 bases from V and 7 bases from J, with 12 bases between. The CDR3 is 13 amino acids. Germline V gene lookup returns CDR1 SGHNT and CDR2 YENEEA. The CDR3 region is CASSAKGGNEQFF. The DNA of the CDR3 is TGTGCCAGCAGCGCGAAAGGGGGAAATGAGCAGTTCTTC.

CDR3: CASSLTSVETQYF. CDR3 nucleotide sequence: TGTGCCAGCAGCTTGACTAGCGTGGAGACCCAGTACTTC. The chain couples TRBV13 to TRBJ2-5; 8 bases agree with TRBD2. Trimming removed 3 bases from V and 5 bases from J; junction bases left unmatched: 2. The CDR3 is made up of 13 amino acids. Germline assignment: CDR1 PRHDT and CDR2 FYEKMQ (reference sequence).